The clone carrying this T cell receptor beta chain was counted a single time. These data are taken from a study of blood T cell repertoires in COVID-19. Study-wide background: COVID-19 samples from acute and convalescent phases originated in the United States, Italy and Spain.

Per the original data handling: Reference gene primer amplification gave nucleated cell count estimates. The protocol was immunoSEQ multiplex PCR, while the TCRdb copy is restricted to in-frame clones and leaves out a portion. Clone size and V and J calls were adopted from that table, with D and trimming inferred from the DNA. The sample contains some 88,000 clones, about 84% of which appear only once. V trimming: 4 bases; J trimming: 5 bases; junction bases outside the gene matches: 4. CDR1 SQVTM and CDR2 ANQGSEA come from the germline V gene. This CDR3 spans 13 amino acids. The V gene is TRBV29-1, the J gene TRBJ2-1; TRBD2 agrees at 8 bases. Sample: peripheral blood. This clonotype was sampled from a woman between 65 and 79 years old with acute or convalescent COVID-19. The CDR3 DNA reads TGCAGCGTTGCCCGGGGGGGAGACAATGAGCAGTTCTTC. As protein: CSVARGGDNEQFF.